This T cell receptor beta chain was profiled in a study of graft-versus-host responses after intestinal transplantation. Looking at the study overall: Once they had received anti-thymocyte globulin induction, all recipients took tacrolimus and steroids for approximately three years.

About this clone itself: No antigen is known for it.

The V gene's germline CDR1 is SGHTA and CDR2 FQGNSA. CDR3 length equals 17 residues. Trimming removed 5 bases from V and 0 bases from J; junction bases left unmatched: 9. Clones were read by immunoSEQ multiplex PCR, and TCRdb kept only the in-frame ones, dropping some. Of around 84,000 clones in the sample, roughly 87% were seen once. The chain is built from TRBV7-2 and TRBJ2-1, with 8 bases fitting TRBD2. The sequence was obtained from a human donor who received an intestinal transplant. The input for sequencing was unstimulated CD8+ T cells sorted from spleen or lymph node cells, taken before intestinal transplant. CDR3 sequence: CASSLDQRESSYNEQFF. Written as DNA, the CDR3 is TGTGCCAGCAGCCTTGATCAGCGGGAGAGCTCCTACAATGAGCAGTTCTTC.